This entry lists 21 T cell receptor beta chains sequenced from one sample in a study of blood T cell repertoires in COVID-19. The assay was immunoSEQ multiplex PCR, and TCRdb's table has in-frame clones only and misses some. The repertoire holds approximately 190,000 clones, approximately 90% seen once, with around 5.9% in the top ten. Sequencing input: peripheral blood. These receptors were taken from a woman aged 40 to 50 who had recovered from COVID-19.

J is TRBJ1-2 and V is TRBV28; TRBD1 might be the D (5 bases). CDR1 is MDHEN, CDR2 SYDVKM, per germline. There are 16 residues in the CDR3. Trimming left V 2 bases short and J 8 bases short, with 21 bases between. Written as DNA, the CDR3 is TGTGCCAGCAGTTTAAATTATGGGGGAGGGTCGAGGGGCTACACCTTC. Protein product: CASSLNYGGGSRGYTF.

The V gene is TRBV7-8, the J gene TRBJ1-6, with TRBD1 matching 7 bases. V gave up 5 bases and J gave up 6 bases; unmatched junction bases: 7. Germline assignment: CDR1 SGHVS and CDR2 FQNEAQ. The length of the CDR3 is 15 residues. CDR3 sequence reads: CASSTGQAANSPLHF. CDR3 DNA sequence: TGTGCCAGCAGCACAGGACAGGCGGCTAATTCACCCCTCCACTTT.

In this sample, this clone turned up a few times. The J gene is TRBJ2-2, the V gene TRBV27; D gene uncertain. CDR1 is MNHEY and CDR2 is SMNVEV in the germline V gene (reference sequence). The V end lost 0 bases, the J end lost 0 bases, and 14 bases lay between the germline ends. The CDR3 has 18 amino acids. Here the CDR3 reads CASSLSLVSAPNTGELFF. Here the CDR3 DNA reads TGTGCCAGCAGTTTATCTCTTGTCAGCGCCCCGAACACCGGGGAGCTGTTTTTT.

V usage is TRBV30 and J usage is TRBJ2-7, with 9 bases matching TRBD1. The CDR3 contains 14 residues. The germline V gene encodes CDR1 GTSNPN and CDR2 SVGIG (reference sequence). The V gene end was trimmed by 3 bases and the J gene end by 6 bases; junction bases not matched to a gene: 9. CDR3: CAWRGQGWAGEQYF. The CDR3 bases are TGTGCCTGGAGGGGACAGGGATGGGCGGGCGAGCAGTACTTC.

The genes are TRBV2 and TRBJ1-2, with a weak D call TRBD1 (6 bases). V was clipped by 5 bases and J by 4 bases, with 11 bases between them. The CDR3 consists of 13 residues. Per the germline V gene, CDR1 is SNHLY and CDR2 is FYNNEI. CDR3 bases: TGTGCCAGCAGTCAACAGGGCGCCTATGGCTACACCTTC. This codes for CASSQQGAYGYTF.

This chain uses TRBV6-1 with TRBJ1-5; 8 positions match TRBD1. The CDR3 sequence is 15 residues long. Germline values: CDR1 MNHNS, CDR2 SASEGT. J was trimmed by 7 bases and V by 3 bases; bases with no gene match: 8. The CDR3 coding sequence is TGTGCCAGCAGTGACGGACAGGGCAATTCCCAGCCCCAGCATTTT. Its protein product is CASSDGQGNSQPQHF.

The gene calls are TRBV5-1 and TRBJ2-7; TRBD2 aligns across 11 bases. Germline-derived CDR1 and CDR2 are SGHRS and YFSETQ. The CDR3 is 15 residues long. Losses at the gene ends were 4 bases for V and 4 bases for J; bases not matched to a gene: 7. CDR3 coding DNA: TGCGCCAGCAGCAACCGGACTAGCGGGTTTTACGAGCAGTACTTC. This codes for CASSNRTSGFYEQYF. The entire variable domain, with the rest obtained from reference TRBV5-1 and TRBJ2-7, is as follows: KAGVTQTPRYLIKTRGQQVTLSCSPISGHRSVSWYQQTPGQGLQFLFEYFSETQRNKGNFPGRFSGRQFSNSRSEMNVSTLELGDSALYLCASSNRTSGFYEQYFGPGTRLTVT.

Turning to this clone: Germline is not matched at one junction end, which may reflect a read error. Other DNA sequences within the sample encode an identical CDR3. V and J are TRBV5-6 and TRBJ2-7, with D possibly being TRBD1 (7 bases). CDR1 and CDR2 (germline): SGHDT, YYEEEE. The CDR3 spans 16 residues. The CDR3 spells CASSLVAGQGGNEQYF. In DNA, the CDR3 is TGTGCTAGCAGCTTGGTAGCCGGGCAGGGGGGAAACGAGCAGTACTTC.

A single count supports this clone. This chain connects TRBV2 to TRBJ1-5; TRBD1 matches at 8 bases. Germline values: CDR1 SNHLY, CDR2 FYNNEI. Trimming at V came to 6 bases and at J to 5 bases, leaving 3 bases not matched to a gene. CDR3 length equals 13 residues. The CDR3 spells CASSRGQDQPQHF. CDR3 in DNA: TGTGCCAGCAGCAGGGGGCAGGATCAGCCCCAGCATTTT.

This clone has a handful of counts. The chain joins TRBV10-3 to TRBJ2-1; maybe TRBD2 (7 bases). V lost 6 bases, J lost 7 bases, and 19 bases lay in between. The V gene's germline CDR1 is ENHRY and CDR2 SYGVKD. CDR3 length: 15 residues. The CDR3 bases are TGTGCCATCAGGGAGCGGGACACAGGATGGAATGAGCAGTTCTTC. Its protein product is CAIRERDTGWNEQFF.

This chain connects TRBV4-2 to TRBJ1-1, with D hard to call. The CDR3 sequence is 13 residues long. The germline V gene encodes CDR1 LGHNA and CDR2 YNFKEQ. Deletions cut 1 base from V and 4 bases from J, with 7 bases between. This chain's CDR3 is CASSQGEGTEAFF. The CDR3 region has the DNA TGTGCCAGCAGCCAAGGCGAGGGCACTGAAGCTTTCTTT.

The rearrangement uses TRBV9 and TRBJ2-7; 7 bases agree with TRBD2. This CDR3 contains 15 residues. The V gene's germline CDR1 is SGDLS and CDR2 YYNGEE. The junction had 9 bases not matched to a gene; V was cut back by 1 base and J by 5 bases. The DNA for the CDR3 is TGTGCCAGCAGCGTAACGGCGGCGGGAGCGGACGAGCAGTACTTC. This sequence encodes CASSVTAAGADEQYF.

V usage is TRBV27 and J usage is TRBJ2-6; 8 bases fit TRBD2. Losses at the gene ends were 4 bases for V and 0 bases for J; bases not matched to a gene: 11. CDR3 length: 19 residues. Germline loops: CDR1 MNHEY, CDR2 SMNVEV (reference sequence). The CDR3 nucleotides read TGTGCCAGCAGTTCCGCCGGGACTAGAGTTTTCTCTGGGGCCAACGTCCTGACTTTC. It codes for CASSSAGTRVFSGANVLTF.

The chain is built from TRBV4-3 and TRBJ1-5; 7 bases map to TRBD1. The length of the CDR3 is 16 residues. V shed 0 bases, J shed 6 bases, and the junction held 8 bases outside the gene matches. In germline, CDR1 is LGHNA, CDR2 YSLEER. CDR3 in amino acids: CASSQETGDSIQPQHF. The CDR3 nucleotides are TGCGCCAGCAGCCAAGAAACAGGGGATTCGATTCAGCCCCAGCATTTT.

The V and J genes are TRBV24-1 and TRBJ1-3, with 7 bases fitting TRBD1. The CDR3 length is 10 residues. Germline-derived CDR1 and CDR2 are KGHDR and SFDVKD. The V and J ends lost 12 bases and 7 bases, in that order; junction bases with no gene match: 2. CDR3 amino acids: CAVQGNTIYF. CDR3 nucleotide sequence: TGTGCCGTACAGGGGAACACCATATATTTT.

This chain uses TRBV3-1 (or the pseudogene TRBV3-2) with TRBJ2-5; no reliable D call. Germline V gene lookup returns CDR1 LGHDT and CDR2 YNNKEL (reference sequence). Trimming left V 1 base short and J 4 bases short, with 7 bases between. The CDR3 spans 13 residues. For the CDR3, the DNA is TGTGCCAGCAGCCAAGCGGGTGGAGAGACCCAGTACTTC. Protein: CASSQAGGETQYF.

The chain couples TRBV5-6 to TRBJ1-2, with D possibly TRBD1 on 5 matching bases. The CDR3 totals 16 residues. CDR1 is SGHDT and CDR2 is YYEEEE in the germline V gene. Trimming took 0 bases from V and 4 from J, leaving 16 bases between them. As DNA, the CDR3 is TGTGCCAGCAGCTTGGACAGCAGGGAACTAAGCTATGGCTACACCTTC. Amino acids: CASSLDSRELSYGYTF.

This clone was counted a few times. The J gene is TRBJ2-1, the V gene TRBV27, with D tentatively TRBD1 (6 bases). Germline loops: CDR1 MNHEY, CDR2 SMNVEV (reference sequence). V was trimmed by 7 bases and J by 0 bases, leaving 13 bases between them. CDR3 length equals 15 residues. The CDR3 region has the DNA TGTGCCAGCACTTCAGCGGACAGCTCCTACAATGAGCAGTTCTTC. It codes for CASTSADSSYNEQFF.

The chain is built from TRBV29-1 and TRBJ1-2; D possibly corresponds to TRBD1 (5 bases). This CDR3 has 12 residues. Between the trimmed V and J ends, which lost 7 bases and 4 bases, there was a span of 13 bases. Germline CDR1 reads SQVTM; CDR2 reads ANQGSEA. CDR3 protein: CSAGLRFYGYTF. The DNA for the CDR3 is TGCAGCGCGGGACTGCGCTTCTATGGCTACACCTTC.

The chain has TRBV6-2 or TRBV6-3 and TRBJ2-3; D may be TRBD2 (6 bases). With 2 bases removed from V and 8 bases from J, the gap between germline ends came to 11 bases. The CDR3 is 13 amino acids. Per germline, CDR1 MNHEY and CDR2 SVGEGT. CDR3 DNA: TGTGCCAGCAGTTACGCGGGATCACCTACGCAGTATTTT. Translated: CASSYAGSPTQYF.

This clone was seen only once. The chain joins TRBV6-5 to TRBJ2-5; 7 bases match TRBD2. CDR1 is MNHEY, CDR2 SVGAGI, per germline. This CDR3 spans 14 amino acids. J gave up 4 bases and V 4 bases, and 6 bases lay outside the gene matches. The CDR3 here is CASSFGGRTETQYF. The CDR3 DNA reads TGTGCCAGCAGTTTTGGCGGGAGAACAGAGACCCAGTACTTC.